This T cell receptor beta chain was sequenced in a study of kidney transplant recipient with SARS-CoV-2 infection. TCRdb analysed the reads with MiXCR anew, one entry per CDR3 protein. The table lists 250,000 or so distinct CDR3 sequences, more than 25% of them singletons. A note on this clonotype: A much more abundant neighbour one base away suggests this may be a read error.

The ends were cut back, 10 bases at V and 6 bases at J, with 22 bases in the middle. The CDR3 runs to 14 residues. Source: a blood sample, taken at baseline and between days 110 and 120 from a kidney transplant recipient. This clonotype was sampled from a male patient aged 25-45 years who had COVID-19 and was a kidney transplant recipient. Some T cells may originate from the graft donor. The chain joins TRBV12-3 or TRBV12-4 to TRBJ2-7; perhaps D is TRBD1 or TRBD2 (5 bases each). CDR3 nucleotides: TGTGCCAACACCCCCGATACGGGGCTCGGCGAGCAGTACTTC. Its translation: CANTPDTGLGEQYF.